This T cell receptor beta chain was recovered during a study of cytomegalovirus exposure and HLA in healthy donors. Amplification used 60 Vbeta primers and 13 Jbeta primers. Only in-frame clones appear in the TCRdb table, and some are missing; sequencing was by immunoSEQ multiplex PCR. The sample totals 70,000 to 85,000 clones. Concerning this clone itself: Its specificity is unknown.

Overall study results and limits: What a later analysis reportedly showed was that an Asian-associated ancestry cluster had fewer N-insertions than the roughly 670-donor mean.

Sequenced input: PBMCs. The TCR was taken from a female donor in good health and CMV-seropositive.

CDR3 sequence (DNA): TGTGCCAGCAGCTTAGACGGGCGACAGCCTTACAATGAGCAGTTCTTC. Protein sequence: CASSLDGRQPYNEQFF. This chain links TRBV7-3 with TRBJ2-1; tentative D call: TRBD1 (5 bases). This CDR3 region has 16 residues. In germline, CDR1 is SGHTA, CDR2 FQGTGA. With 2 bases removed from V and 4 bases from J, the gap between germline ends came to 15 bases. Based on the CDR3 plus reference TRBV7-3 and TRBJ2-1, the full variable domain is GAGVSQTPSNKVTEKGKYVELRCDPISGHTALYWYRQSLGQGPEFLIYFQGTGAADDSGLPNDRFFAVRPEGSVSTLKIQRTERGDSAVYLCASSLDGRQPYNEQFFGPGTRLTVL.